This T cell receptor (beta chain) was captured by sequencing in a study of regulatory T cells in long-lasting Graves disease. The CDR3 is made up of 14 amino acids. Germline V lookup: CDR1 DFQATT, CDR2 SNEGSKA (reference sequence). The junction had 5 bases not matched to a gene; V was cut back by 6 bases and J by 7 bases. Notes on the study in general: Persistent disease favored TRBV28, TRBJ1-2 and TRBJ2-5. Patients whose Graves' disease persisted exhibited lower TCR diversity than those newly diagnosed.

This clonotype has a count of ten or more. Antigen unknown. Time point noted: newly diagnosed GD, antithyroid drugs for less than 3 months. There was RNA extracted from PBMCs, and the TCR library was made from it. Tubes containing EDTA received around 9.5 milliliters of drawn peripheral blood. The authors built TCR beta libraries using iRepertoire HTBI primers and Arm-PCR of CDR3 regions. TCRdb reprocessed the multiplex PCR reads via MiXCR and lists one record per CDR3 protein. The sample has around 420,000 distinct CDR3 sequences, 15% seen once; the top ten hold 20% to 25%. This receptor was taken from a female donor with Graves disease. The material was peripheral blood mononuclear cells (PBMCs), obtained at new diagnosis, from a patient treated with antithyroid drugs. The J gene is TRBJ2-1, the V gene TRBV20-1, with 14 bases that match TRBD2. The CDR3 DNA reads as TGCAGTGCCCGGACTAGCGGGGGGATGAATGAGCAGTTCTTC. Encoded protein: CSARTSGGMNEQFF.